Ten or more counts support the clone carrying this TCR beta chain. Its matching antigen is unknown. This entry comes from a study of response to subunit inactivated influenza vaccine. The CDR3 extends over 14 amino acids. The V end was cut by 8 bases, the J end by 3 bases, with 14 bases between. Study results and limitations: There was a suggestion from the authors that each seasonal influenza vaccination recruits few new T cells.

TCRdb analysed the RT-PCR reads with MiXCR anew, one entry per CDR3 protein. The sample includes 500,000 or so distinct CDR3 sequences, around 9.9% of them seen just once. The chain combines TRBV12-3 or TRBV12-4 with TRBJ2-1, with D tentatively TRBD2 (5 bases). The source is a man between 45 and 60 years old who received an inactivated influenza vaccine. Here the sequenced sample was PBMCs from blood, taken roughly 47 days after vaccination. CDR3 loop: CASAAEGSYNEQFF. The CDR3 DNA is TGTGCCAGCGCAGCGGAAGGGAGCTACAATGAGCAGTTCTTC.